This paragraph reports one TCR beta chain. Its antigen remains unidentified. There are no base qualities to consult, and no much larger clone falls within one base. TCRbeta CDR3 regions were amplified from genomic DNA using the immunoSEQ Assay, a bias-controlled multiplex PCR. The paper's data handling went like this. Nucleated cell counts per sample were estimated from amplification of reference gene primers within the assay. Sequence reads were collapsed and filtered to measure the absolute abundance of every unique TCRbeta CDR3 rearrangement. For each sample, productive Simpson clonality was calculated as the square root of Simpson's diversity index over productive rearrangements. The source is immuneACCESS, and TCRdb retained only in-frame sequences with V and J called. Part of the clones is not carried over; for the studies checked, unresolved V genes explain less than half of this, and the remainder is unexplained. V, J and clone size derive from that table, while D and trimming were established from the DNA sequence. This sample gives around 320,000 clones in total; around 92% of them show up just once. The ten largest clonotypes hold 2.5% to 3.5% of the sample.

Taken from the germline V gene (reference sequence), the CDR1 and CDR2 loops are MNHNY and SVGAGI. The CDR3, cysteine through phenylalanine, is 14 amino acids long. Only the CDR3 part of the read is kept: 42 bases, read in frame from the first base. After removal of 6 bases from V and 8 bases from J, the junction retains 9 bases not matched to a gene. The data derive from a study of blood T cell repertoires in COVID-19 (dated by TCRdb to between 2020 and 2021). Broadly, across the study: Collaborator samples came from the United States, Italy and Spain and covered acute and convalescent phases of COVID-19. The prospective study material was composed of cDNA or gDNA derived from T cells, B-cell-depleted T cells, or PBMCs. Subjects who had been exposed to COVID-19, were actively infected with it, or had recovered from it provided the deeply sampled blood TCRbeta repertoires that made up the dataset. A freely available public database, intended as a resource for researchers studying the immune response to SARS-CoV-2, is where the repertoires were released. Samples were obtained from the ongoing ImmuneRACE study (first 160 participants) and from some 1,300 subjects provided by 6 global collaborators. The sample metadata nearly always contained a de-identified subject ID, COVID-19 status, age in years and sex. Where HLA class I and class II types were available, the types were taken from metadata supplied by the sample provider, not from assay-based typing. The research as a whole found: The quantity of clinical and demographic metadata differed by source and by participant and was supplied without curation.

In the prospective study, participants were about 18 to 89 years old, resided in fewer than 25 geographic areas of the United States, and were enrolled through a virtual design. Cohort assignment in the prospective study relied on participant-reported clinical history from a screening survey and a study questionnaire. Exposed participants had been in contact with someone with a PCR-confirmed or clinician-diagnosed COVID-19 case within 2 weeks of study entry. Each participant in the prospective study had whole blood, serum and a nasopharyngeal or oropharyngeal swab collected by mobile phlebotomists. Over a roughly 2-month period, participants in the prospective study had the option of providing additional blood draws and questionnaires. Before DNA extraction, blood samples from the prospective study were shipped at room temperature or frozen.

Specimen: PBMCs or T cells enriched from blood (not recorded which). This clonotype originated in a woman in her 50s who had been exposed to COVID-19. Rearrangement joined TRBV6-6 to TRBJ2-1; 8 middle bases align to TRBD1. This receptor carries the CDR3 CASRWGQVIDEQFF. The DNA reads as follows: TGTGCCAGCAGGTGGGGACAGGTAATCGATGAGCAGTTCTTC.